Below, one T cell receptor (beta chain) is given with its context. Its target is unknown. This entry belongs to a study of cytomegalovirus exposure and HLA in healthy donors. Study-wide findings and caveats: After further analysis at a later stage, roughly 15,000 TCR beta sequences were associated with HLA alleles at 0.05 false discovery rate.

Primers included in the PCR were 60 Vbeta and 13 Jbeta primers. Libraries were prepared by immunoSEQ multiplex PCR; TCRdb keeps only in-frame clonotypes and omits some of them. The sample comprises more than 130,000 clones, about four fifths of which are singletons, and about 3.9% rests with the top ten. Likely unrecorded immune exposures existed in these nominally healthy donors. J gave up 5 bases and V 6 bases, and 12 bases lay outside the gene matches. Germline V gene lookup returns CDR1 SGHNT and CDR2 YENEEA. CDR3 length equals 15 residues. The clonotype comes from a man aged 35 to 55 in good health and CMV-seropositive. The sequenced sample was PBMCs. The chain uses TRBV11-3 and TRBJ2-5, with TRBD1 matching 7 bases. The DNA for the CDR3 is TGTGCCAGCAGACAAAAGACAGGGCCCTGGGAGACCCAGTACTTC. It specifies CASRQKTGPWETQYF.